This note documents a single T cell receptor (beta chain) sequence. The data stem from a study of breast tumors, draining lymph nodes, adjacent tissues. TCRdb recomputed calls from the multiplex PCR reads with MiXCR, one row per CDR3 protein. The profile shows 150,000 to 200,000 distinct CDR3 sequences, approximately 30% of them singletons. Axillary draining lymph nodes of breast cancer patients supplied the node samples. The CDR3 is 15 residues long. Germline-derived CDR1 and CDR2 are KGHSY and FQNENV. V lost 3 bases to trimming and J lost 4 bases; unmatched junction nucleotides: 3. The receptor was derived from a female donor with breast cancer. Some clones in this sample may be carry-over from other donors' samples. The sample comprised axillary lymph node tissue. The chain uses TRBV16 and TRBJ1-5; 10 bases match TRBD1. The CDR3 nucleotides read TGTGCCAGCAGCCAGGGACAGGGGCGAAATCAGCCCCAGCATTTT. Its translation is CASSQGQGRNQPQHF.